The 26 T cell receptor beta chains below all came from one sample that was sequenced in a study of control samples from healthy donors and cancer patients. The table came from immunoSEQ multiplex PCR; TCRdb's copy has only in-frame clones and leaves some out. Of approximately 93,000 clones in the sample, less than 90% are singletons; the top ten hold about 10%. Sequenced input: PBMCs. These receptors originate from a woman in her 50s with colorectal cancer.

CDR3 DNA: TGTGCCAGCAGCTTAGGGCAGGGAGAAGAGACCCAGTACTTC. Translating it yields CASSLGQGEETQYF. The rearrangement joins TRBV13 to TRBJ2-5; D tentatively reads TRBD1 or TRBD2 (5 bases each). V was cut by 0 bases and J by 3 bases, with 8 bases left in between. Per the germline V gene, CDR1 is PRHDT and CDR2 is FYEKMQ (reference sequence). The CDR3 is 14 residues long.

This chain links TRBV29-1 with TRBJ1-1; D is undetermined. Germline V gives CDR1 SQVTM, CDR2 ANQGSEA. Trimming shortened V by 5 bases and J by 0 bases, and 13 bases separated the two germline ends. CDR3 length equals 14 residues. This CDR3 is CSVKLADMNTEAFF. In DNA form, the CDR3 reads TGCAGCGTTAAGCTGGCAGACATGAACACTGAAGCTTTCTTT.

The chain combines TRBV6-5 with TRBJ1-2; tentative D call: TRBD1 (6 bases). The CDR3 is 15 amino acids. Germline CDR1 and CDR2: MNHEY and SVGAGI. Trimming removed 7 bases from V and 1 base from J, with 16 bases in between. The CDR3 sequence: CASTRSGRGNYGYTF. CDR3 in DNA: TGTGCCAGCACCCGAAGCGGCAGGGGTAACTATGGCTACACCTTC.

The chain uses TRBV2 and TRBJ1-2; no clear D gene. Trimming shortened V by 1 base and J by 3 bases, and 12 bases separated the two germline ends. Per the germline V gene, CDR1 is SNHLY and CDR2 is FYNNEI. The CDR3 spans 15 residues. CDR3: CASSEGWQAYYGYTF. The CDR3 bases are TGTGCCAGCAGTGAAGGGTGGCAGGCTTACTATGGCTACACCTTC.

The chain links TRBV9 to TRBJ2-2; weak D call: TRBD1 (5 bases). The V end was cut by 0 bases, the J end by 5 bases, with 8 bases between. The germline V gene has CDR1 SGDLS and CDR2 YYNGEE. CDR3 size: 14 residues. The CDR3 loop reads CASSVERTTGELFF. The CDR3, as DNA: TGTGCCAGCAGCGTAGAAAGGACAACCGGGGAGCTGTTTTTT.

This clone is a singleton in its sample. V usage is TRBV9 and J usage is TRBJ1-1; no clear D. The ends were cut back, 0 bases at V and 0 bases at J, with 6 bases in the middle. Germline V gives CDR1 SGDLS, CDR2 YYNGEE. This CDR3 spans 14 amino acids. CDR3 loop: CASSVGQMNTEAFF. The CDR3 DNA reads TGTGCCAGCAGCGTAGGGCAGATGAACACTGAAGCTTTCTTT.

The V and J genes are TRBV2 and TRBJ2-7; D gene ambiguous. CDR3 size: 12 residues. V lost 4 bases, J lost 4 bases, and 8 bases lay in between. Per germline, CDR1 SNHLY and CDR2 FYNNEI. The CDR3 is CASSVNIYEQYV. The CDR3 DNA sequence: TGTGCCAGCAGTGTAAACATTTACGAGCAGTACGTC.

CDR3 sequence: CASSGGRTDTQYF. CDR3 sequence (DNA): TGTGCCAGCAGTGGGGGAAGGACTGATACGCAGTATTTT. The chain combines TRBV25-1 with TRBJ2-3; D possibly corresponds to TRBD2 (5 bases). Trimming stripped 4 bases from V and 6 bases from J, with 11 bases between. The CDR3 covers 13 residues. Germline V gene lookup returns CDR1 MGHDK and CDR2 SYGVNS.

This rearrangement joins TRBV30 to TRBJ1-2; D uncertain. Germline V gene lookup returns CDR1 GTSNPN and CDR2 SVGIG (reference sequence). Trimming shortened V by 3 bases and J by 8 bases, and 19 bases separated the two germline ends. The CDR3 totals 14 residues. The CDR3 nucleotides are TGTGCCTGGAGCCCCCTTGGACGCATCCCAGGCTACACCTTC. This codes for CAWSPLGRIPGYTF.

About this clone: Germline is not matched at one junction end, which may reflect a read error. The gene calls are TRBV27 and TRBJ1-1; D gene uncertain. This CDR3 is built from 14 residues. Germline V gene data show CDR1 as MNHEY and CDR2 as SMNVEV (reference sequence). DNA of the CDR3: TGTGCCAGCAGGTTATCTACACAGAACACTGAAGCTTTCTTT. Its protein product is CASRLSTQNTEAFF.

This rearrangement joins TRBV18 to TRBJ2-1, with D perhaps being TRBD1 or TRBD2 (5 bases each). Germline CDR1 KGHSH, CDR2 LQKENI. Trimming pared 2 bases from V and 6 bases from J, leaving 17 bases between. This CDR3 comprises 16 residues. CDR3 in amino acids: CASSPSGHPAPNEQFF. CDR3 in DNA: TGTGCCAGCTCACCAAGCGGACACCCTGCTCCCAATGAGCAGTTCTTC.

This chain joins TRBV2 and TRBJ2-1; D might be TRBD2 (5 bases). Germline assignment: CDR1 SNHLY and CDR2 FYNNEI. Trimming took off 3 bases at V and 7 bases at J, with 16 bases between the two ends. The length of the CDR3 is 15 residues. The CDR3 reads CASSEARGNGNEQFF. The CDR3, as DNA: TGTGCCAGCAGTGAGGCCCGGGGAAACGGTAATGAGCAGTTCTTC.

The J gene is TRBJ1-2, the V gene TRBV19; D unclear. The CDR3 loop spans 12 amino acids. Trimming shortened V by 5 bases and J by 5 bases, and 9 bases separated the two germline ends. Germline V gene sequence: CDR1 LNHDA, CDR2 SQIVND (reference sequence). CDR3 bases: TGTGCCAGTAGTGCCGCAGGTTATGGCTACACCTTC. This sequence encodes CASSAAGYGYTF.

V gene TRBV20-1 combines with J gene TRBJ1-2, with D perhaps TRBD1 (6 bases). Germline CDR1 reads DFQATT; CDR2 reads SNEGSKA (reference sequence). The CDR3 loop spans 11 amino acids. The V and J ends lost 2 bases and 8 bases respectively, with 9 bases between them. CDR3 sequence reads: CSARRDIGYTF. CDR3 in DNA: TGCAGTGCTAGAAGGGACATCGGCTACACCTTC.

This clone was recorded once. The rearrangement joins TRBV5-1 to TRBJ2-5; 11 positions match TRBD2. The CDR3 sequence is 14 residues long. Germline assignment: CDR1 SGHRS and CDR2 YFSETQ. After removal of 4 bases from V and 2 bases from J, the junction contained 1 base not matched to a gene. The DNA for the CDR3 is TGCGCCAGCAGCGTAGCGGGGGGGCAAGAGACCCAGTACTTC. Encoded protein: CASSVAGGQETQYF. Full variable domain (remainder filled in from reference TRBV5-1 and TRBJ2-5): KAGVTQTPRYLIKTRGQQVTLSCSPISGHRSVSWYQQTPGQGLQFLFEYFSETQRNKGNFPGRFSGRQFSNSRSEMNVSTLELGDSALYLCASSVAGGQETQYFGPGTRLLVL.

This sequence joins TRBV6-5 and TRBJ1-4, with D possibly being TRBD1 (6 bases). Trimming stripped 8 bases from V and 1 base from J, with 14 bases between. The CDR3 is 15 amino acids. CDR1 and CDR2 from the germline V gene are MNHEY and SVGAGI. CDR3 nucleotides: TGTGCCAGCGGGGGGGGGCGTAAAACTAATGAAAAACTGTTTTTT. Amino acids: CASGGGRKTNEKLFF.

The chain joins TRBV10-3 to TRBJ1-2, with D uncertain. Germline CDR1 and CDR2: ENHRY and SYGVKD. The V and J ends lost 2 bases and 8 bases respectively, with 12 bases between them. This CDR3 is 13 amino acids long. The CDR3 DNA sequence: TGTGCCATCAGTGAGACGGAGGGTAACGGCTACACCTTC. This sequence encodes CAISETEGNGYTF.

The chain has TRBV14 and TRBJ2-1; TRBD1 aligns across 8 bases. CDR1 is SGHDN and CDR2 is FVKESK in the germline V gene. The CDR3 consists of 14 residues. V lost 0 bases, J lost 12 bases, and 7 bases stayed unmatched. Here the CDR3 reads CASSQDSYRGMQFF. DNA of the CDR3: TGTGCCAGCAGCCAAGATAGTTACAGGGGGATGCAGTTCTTC.

About this clone itself: One end of the junction does not line up with germline, which may come from a read error. The J gene is TRBJ2-5, the V gene TRBV7-2; TRBD2 agrees at 7 bases. The CDR3 extends over 14 amino acids. The germline gives CDR1 SGHTA, CDR2 FQGNSA. The CDR3 loop is CASSLGGGGETQYF. CDR3 in DNA: TGTGCCAGCAGCTTAGGGGGCGGGGGAGAGACCCAATACTTC.

In DNA, the CDR3 is TGCGCCAGCAGCCAAGATCAGGGGGCGCGGGGCTACACCTTC. It is translated as CASSQDQGARGYTF. The chain uses TRBV4-3 and TRBJ1-2, with 8 bases aligning to TRBD1. Germline V gene lookup returns CDR1 LGHNA and CDR2 YSLEER. The CDR3 spans 14 residues. V trimming: 0 bases; J trimming: 8 bases; junction bases outside the gene matches: 5.

The chain combines TRBV27 with TRBJ2-7, with 8 positions matching TRBD1. Germline V gene data show CDR1 as MNHEY and CDR2 as SMNVEV (reference sequence). CDR3 length: 16 residues. V lost 10 bases, J lost 2 bases, and 16 bases stayed unmatched. The CDR3 DNA reads TGTGCCAACCGAAAGACCCGGGACAGGCCTACCTACGAGCAGTACGTC. This encodes CANRKTRDRPTYEQYV.

This clone was observed once. The chain carries TRBV12-3 or TRBV12-4 and TRBJ1-2; tentatively, D is TRBD1 (5 bases). This CDR3 region has 12 residues. V was clipped by 5 bases and J by 5 bases, with 9 bases between them. CDR3 sequence: CASSLGAYGYTF. The CDR3, as DNA: TGTGCCAGCAGTCTCGGGGCTTATGGCTACACCTTC.

CDR3 in amino acids: CASRGRGLTLSEKLFF. The CDR3 DNA follows: TGTGCCAGCAGGGGCAGGGGGCTGACTTTAAGCGAAAAACTGTTTTTT. This chain joins TRBV28 and TRBJ1-4, with 8 bases lining up with TRBD1. This CDR3 is 16 amino acids long. Germline V gene lookup returns CDR1 MDHEN and CDR2 SYDVKM. Trimming removed 6 bases from V and 8 bases from J; junction bases left unmatched: 14. The entire variable domain, with the rest obtained from reference TRBV28 and TRBJ1-4, is as follows: DVKVTQSSRYLVKRTGEKVFLECVQDMDHENMFWYRQDPGLGLRLIYFSYDVKMKEKGDIPEGYSVSREKKERFSLILESASTNQTSMYLCASRGRGLTLSEKLFFGSGTQLSVL.

This sequence joins TRBV18 and TRBJ2-1; D gene unclear. This CDR3 is built from 13 residues. V lost 3 bases, J lost 8 bases, and 11 bases lay in between. Germline V lookup: CDR1 KGHSH, CDR2 LQKENI. Written as DNA, the CDR3 is TGTGCCAGCTCACCCGGAGTTAGGGATGAGCAGTTCTTC. Protein product: CASSPGVRDEQFF.

V gene TRBV5-6 combines with J gene TRBJ1-5; D remains unclear. The CDR3 is made up of 12 amino acids. V lost 0 bases, J lost 4 bases, and 2 bases lay in between. Germline V gene lookup returns CDR1 SGHDT and CDR2 YYEEEE. Here the CDR3 DNA reads TGTGCCAGCAGCTTGGCAAATCAGCCCCAGCATTTT. Amino acid sequence: CASSLANQPQHF. Drawing the rest from reference TRBV5-6 and TRBJ1-5, the complete variable domain is DAGVTQSPTHLIKTRGQQVTLRCSPKSGHDTVSWYQQALGQGPQFIFQYYEEEERQRGNFPDRFSGHQFPNYSSELNVNALLLGDSALYLCASSLANQPQHFGDGTRLSIL.

The genes are TRBV30 and TRBJ2-3; 7 bases align to TRBD2. The CDR3 runs 15 residues. V gave up 5 bases and J gave up 3 bases; unmatched junction bases: 11. Germline V CDR1 and CDR2: GTSNPN, SVGIG (reference sequence). The CDR3 nucleotides read TGTGCCTGGCGCCGAACCGGGGGGACGACAGATACGCAGTATTTT. This encodes CAWRRTGGTTDTQYF.